The clone carrying this T cell receptor (beta chain) was counted only a few times. The antigen remains undetermined. Time point indicated: week 11, during vaccination. Vaccine doses each comprised 300 ug of mutant IDH1 20-mer peptide, with topical imiquimod. The data stem from a study of a mutant IDH1 vaccine in newly diagnosed glioma. Turning to the study itself: Vaccines began 4-6 weeks after radiotherapy alone, or with temozolomide cycles. Study outcomes and limitations: Of the patients, more than 80% had vaccine-induced immune responses.

V gave up 2 bases and J gave up 7 bases, with 24 bases separating them. The CDR3 consists of 18 residues. CDR1 LNHDA and CDR2 SQIVND come from the germline V gene (reference sequence). The method was immunoSEQ multiplex PCR; TCRdb's version includes in-frame clones alone and lacks a portion of them. Of some 59,000 clones in the sample, 70% to 90% were seen once. The chain couples TRBV19 to TRBJ2-1, with D tentatively TRBD1 (5 bases). The sequencing used PBMCs, collected from a glioma patient whose treatment included an IDH1 peptide vaccine. The receptor's source is a man between 35 and 55 years old with glioma. Here the CDR3 reads CASSITLSTLGAKNEQFF. CDR3 nucleotide sequence: TGTGCCAGTAGTATAACCCTGAGTACTCTTGGGGCAAAGAATGAGCAGTTCTTC.